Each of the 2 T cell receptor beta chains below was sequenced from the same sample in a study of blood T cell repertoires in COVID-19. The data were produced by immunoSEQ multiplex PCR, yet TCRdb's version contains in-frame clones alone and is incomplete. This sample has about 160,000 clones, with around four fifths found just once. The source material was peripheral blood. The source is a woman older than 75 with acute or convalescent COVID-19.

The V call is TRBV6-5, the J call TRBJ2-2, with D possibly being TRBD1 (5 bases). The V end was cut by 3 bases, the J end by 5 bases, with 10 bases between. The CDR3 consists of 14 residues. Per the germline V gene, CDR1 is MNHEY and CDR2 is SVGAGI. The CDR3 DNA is TGTGCCAGCAGTTATCAGGGTACTACCGGGGAGCTGTTTTTT. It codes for CASSYQGTTGELFF.

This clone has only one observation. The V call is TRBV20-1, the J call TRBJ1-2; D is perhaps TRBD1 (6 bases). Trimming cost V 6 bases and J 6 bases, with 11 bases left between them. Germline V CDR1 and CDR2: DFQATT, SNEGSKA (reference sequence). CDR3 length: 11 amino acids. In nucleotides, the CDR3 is TGCAGTGCGTTACAGGGCGATGGCTACACCTTC. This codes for CSALQGDGYTF.